This T cell receptor (beta chain) was sequenced for a study of tumor-infiltrating lymphocytes in oesophageal squamous cell carcinoma. Only a few counts were recorded for this clonotype. Germline CDR1 reads SGHRS; CDR2 reads YFSETQ. J gave up 2 bases and V 7 bases, and 8 bases lay outside the gene matches. There are 14 residues in the CDR3. TCRdb processed the PCR reads anew with MiXCR; each CDR3 protein has one entry. The sample includes 13,000 to 15,000 distinct CDR3 sequences, 46% of them seen just once. The source is a male donor with esophageal squamous cell carcinoma. The sequenced material came from blood. This chain connects TRBV5-1 to TRBJ2-7; 8 nucleotides align to TRBD2. The CDR3 is CASESAGVPYEQYF. CDR3 in DNA: TGCGCCAGCGAGTCAGCGGGAGTTCCCTACGAGCAGTACTTC.